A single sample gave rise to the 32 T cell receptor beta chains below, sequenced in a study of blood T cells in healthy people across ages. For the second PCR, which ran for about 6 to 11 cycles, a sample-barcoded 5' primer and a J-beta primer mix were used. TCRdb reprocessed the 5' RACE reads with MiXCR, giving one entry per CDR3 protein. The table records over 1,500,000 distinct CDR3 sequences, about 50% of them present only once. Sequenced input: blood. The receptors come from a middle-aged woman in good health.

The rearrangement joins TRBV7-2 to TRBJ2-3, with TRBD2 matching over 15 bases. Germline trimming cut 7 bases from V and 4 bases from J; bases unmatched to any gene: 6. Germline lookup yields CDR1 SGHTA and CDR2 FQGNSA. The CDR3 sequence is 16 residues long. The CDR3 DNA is TGTGCCAGCACCCGGGGACTAGCGGGGGGATCAGATACGCAGTATTTT. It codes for CASTRGLAGGSDTQYF.

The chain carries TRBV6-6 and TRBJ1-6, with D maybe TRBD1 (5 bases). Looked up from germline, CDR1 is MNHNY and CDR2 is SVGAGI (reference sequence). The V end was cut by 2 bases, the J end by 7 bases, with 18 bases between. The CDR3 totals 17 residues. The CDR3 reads CASSYLTGPRANSPLHF. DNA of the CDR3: TGTGCCAGCAGTTACCTAACGGGGCCGCGGGCGAATTCACCCCTCCACTTT.

The CDR3 spells CASSYLGGTQETQYF. The CDR3 bases are TGTGCCAGCAGTTATCTAGGGGGAACGCAAGAGACCCAGTACTTC. The chain joins TRBV6-2 or TRBV6-3 to TRBJ2-5; D perhaps matches TRBD1 (6 bases). The ends were cut back, 3 bases at V and 2 bases at J, with 13 bases in the middle. The CDR3 length is 15 residues. The germline V gene encodes CDR1 MNHEY and CDR2 SVGEGT.

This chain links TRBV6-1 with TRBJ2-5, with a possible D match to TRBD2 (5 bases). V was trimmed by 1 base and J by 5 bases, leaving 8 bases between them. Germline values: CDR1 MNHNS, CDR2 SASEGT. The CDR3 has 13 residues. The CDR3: CASSEVWRETQYF. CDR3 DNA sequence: TGTGCCAGCAGTGAAGTGTGGAGGGAGACCCAGTACTTC.

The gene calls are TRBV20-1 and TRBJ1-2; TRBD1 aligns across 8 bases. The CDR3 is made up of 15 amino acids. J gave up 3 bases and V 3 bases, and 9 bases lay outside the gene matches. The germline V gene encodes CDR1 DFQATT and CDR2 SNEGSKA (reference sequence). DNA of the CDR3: TGCAGTGCTAGTCCCAGGCCGACAGGGGACTATGGCTACACCTTC. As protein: CSASPRPTGDYGYTF.

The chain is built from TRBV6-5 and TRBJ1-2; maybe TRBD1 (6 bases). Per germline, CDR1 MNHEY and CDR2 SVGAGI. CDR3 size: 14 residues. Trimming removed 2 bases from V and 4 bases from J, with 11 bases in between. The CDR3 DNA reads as TGTGCCAGCAGTTACCCGGCAGGGGTCTATGGCTACACCTTC. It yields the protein CASSYPAGVYGYTF.

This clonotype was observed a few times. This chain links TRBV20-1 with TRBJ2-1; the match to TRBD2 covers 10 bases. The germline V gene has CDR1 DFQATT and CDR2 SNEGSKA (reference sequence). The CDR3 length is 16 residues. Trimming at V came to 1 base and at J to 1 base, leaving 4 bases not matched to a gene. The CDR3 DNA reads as TGCAGTGCTAGAGTGGCTAGCGGGGGATCCTACAATGAGCAGTTCTTC. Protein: CSARVASGGSYNEQFF.

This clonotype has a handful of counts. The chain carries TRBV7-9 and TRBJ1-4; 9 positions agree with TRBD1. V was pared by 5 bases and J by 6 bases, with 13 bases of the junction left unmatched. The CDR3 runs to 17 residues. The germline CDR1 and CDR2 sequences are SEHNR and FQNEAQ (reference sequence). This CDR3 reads CASSPWTGATGDEKLFF. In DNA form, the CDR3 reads TGTGCCAGCAGCCCGTGGACAGGGGCCACCGGAGATGAAAAACTGTTTTTT.

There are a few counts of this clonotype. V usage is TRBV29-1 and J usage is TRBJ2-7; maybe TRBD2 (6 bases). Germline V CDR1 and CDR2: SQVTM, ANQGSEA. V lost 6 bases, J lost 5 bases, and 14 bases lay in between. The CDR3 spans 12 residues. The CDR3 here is CSVDGTSNEQYF. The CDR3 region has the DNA TGCAGCGTCGACGGGACTTCCAACGAGCAGTACTTC.

This CDR3 reads CATSRDPSGRWETQYF. The DNA for the CDR3 is TGTGCCACCAGCAGAGATCCCTCAGGACGTTGGGAGACCCAGTACTTC. The V call is TRBV15, the J call TRBJ2-5; D is unclear. Germline-derived CDR1 and CDR2 are LNHNV and YYDKDF (reference sequence). The CDR3 covers 16 residues. The V end lost 0 bases, the J end lost 5 bases, and 16 bases lay between the germline ends.

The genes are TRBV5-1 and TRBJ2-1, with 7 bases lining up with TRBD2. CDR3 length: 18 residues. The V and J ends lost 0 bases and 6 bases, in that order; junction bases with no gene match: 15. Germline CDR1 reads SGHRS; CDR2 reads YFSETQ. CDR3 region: CASSLAFAGTGEGNEQFF. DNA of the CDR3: TGCGCCAGCAGCTTGGCCTTTGCCGGGACGGGGGAGGGCAATGAGCAGTTCTTC.

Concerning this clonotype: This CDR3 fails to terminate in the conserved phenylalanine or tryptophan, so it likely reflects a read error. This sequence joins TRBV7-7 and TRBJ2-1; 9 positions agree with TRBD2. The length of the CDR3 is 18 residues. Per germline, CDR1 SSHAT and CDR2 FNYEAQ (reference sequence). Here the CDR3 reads CASSLGPGASGAGNEQFL. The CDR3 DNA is TGTGCTAGCAGCTTAGGCCCCGGGGCTAGCGGGGCGGGGAATGAGCAGTTCTTG.

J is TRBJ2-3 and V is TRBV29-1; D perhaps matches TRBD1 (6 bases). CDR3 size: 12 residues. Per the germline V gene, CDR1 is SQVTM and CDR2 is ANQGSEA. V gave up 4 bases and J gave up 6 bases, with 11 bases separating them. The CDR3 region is CSVARQVDTQYF. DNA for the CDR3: TGCAGCGTTGCACGACAGGTGGATACGCAGTATTTT.

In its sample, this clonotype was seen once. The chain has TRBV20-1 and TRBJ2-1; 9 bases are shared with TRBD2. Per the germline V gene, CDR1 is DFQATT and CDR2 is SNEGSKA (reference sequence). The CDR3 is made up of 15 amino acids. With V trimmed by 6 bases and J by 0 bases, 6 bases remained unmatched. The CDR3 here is CSAIRLAASYNEQFF. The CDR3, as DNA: TGCAGTGCCATAAGACTAGCGGCCTCCTACAATGAGCAGTTCTTC.

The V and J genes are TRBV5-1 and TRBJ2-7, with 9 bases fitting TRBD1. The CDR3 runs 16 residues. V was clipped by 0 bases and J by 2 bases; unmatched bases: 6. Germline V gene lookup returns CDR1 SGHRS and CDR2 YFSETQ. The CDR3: CASSLGDRAITYEQYF. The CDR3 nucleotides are TGCGCCAGCAGCTTGGGGGACAGGGCGATAACCTACGAGCAGTACTTC.

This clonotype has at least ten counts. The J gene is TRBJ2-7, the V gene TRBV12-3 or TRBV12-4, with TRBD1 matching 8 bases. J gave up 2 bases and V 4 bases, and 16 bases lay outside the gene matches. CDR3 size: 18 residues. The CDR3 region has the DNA TGTGCCAGCAGTTCGTTGGACAGGGCCACTACCCTAACCTACGAGCAGTACTTC. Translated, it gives CASSSLDRATTLTYEQYF.

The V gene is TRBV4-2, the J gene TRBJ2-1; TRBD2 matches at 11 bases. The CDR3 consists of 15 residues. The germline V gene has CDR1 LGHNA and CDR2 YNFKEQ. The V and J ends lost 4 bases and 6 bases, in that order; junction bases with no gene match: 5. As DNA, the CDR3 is TGTGCCAGCAGCCGAACCGGGACTAGCGGCAATGAGCAGTTCTTC. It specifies CASSRTGTSGNEQFF.

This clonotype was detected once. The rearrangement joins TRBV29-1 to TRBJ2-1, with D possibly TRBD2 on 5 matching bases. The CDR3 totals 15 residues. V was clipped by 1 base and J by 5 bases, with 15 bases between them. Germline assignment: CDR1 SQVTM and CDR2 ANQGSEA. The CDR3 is CSVEGGRPLNNEQFF. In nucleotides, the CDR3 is TGCAGCGTTGAAGGCGGGCGGCCCCTTAACAATGAGCAGTTCTTC.

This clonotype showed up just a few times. The CDR3 region has the DNA TGTGCCAGCAGCGAAATTGCCGGGACTAGTATGATCAATGAGCAGTTCTTC. It encodes CASSEIAGTSMINEQFF. V gene TRBV11-2 combines with J gene TRBJ2-1; 8 bases fit TRBD2. The CDR3 consists of 17 residues. Trimming at V came to 5 bases and at J to 6 bases, leaving 15 bases not matched to a gene. Germline CDR1 is SGHAT and CDR2 is FQNNGV.

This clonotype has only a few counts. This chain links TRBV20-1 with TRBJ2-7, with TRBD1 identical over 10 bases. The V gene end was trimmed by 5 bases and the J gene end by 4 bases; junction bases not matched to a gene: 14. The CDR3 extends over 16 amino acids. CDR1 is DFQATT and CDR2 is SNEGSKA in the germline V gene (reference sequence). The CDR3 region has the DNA TGCAGTGCTCGGGACAGGGGACCCCTGACTGTGTACGAGCAGTACTTC. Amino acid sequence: CSARDRGPLTVYEQYF.

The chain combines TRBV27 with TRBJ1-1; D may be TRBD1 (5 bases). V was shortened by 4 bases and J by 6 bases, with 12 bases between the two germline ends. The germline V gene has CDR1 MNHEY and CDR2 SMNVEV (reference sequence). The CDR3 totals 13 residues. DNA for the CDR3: TGTGCCAGCAGTTCAGGGTCGAGCGCTGAAGCTTTCTTT. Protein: CASSSGSSAEAFF.

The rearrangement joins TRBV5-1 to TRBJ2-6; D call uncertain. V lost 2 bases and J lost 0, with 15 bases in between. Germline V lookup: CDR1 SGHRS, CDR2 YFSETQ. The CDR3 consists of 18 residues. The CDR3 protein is CASSLGRSSGSGANVLTF. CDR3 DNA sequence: TGCGCCAGCAGCTTAGGACGGTCCTCGGGCTCTGGGGCCAACGTCCTGACTTTC.

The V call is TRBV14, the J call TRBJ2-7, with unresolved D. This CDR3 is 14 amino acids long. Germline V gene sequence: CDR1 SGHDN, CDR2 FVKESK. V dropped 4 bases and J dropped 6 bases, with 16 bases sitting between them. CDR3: CASSPPGLLCEQYF. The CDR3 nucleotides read TGTGCCAGCAGCCCGCCTGGATTATTATGCGAGCAGTACTTC. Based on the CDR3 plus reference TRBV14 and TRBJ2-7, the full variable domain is EAGVTQFPSHSVIEKGQTVTLRCDPISGHDNLYWYRRVMGKEIKFLLHFVKESKQDESGMPNNRFLAERTGGTYSTLKVQPAELEDSGVYFCASSPPGLLCEQYFGPGTRLTVT.

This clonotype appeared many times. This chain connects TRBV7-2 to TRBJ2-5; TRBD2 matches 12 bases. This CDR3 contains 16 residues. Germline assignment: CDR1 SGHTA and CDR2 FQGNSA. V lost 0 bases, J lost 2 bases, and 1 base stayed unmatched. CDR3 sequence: CASSLALAGGQETQYF. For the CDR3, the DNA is TGTGCCAGCAGCTTAGCGCTAGCGGGGGGGCAAGAGACCCAGTACTTC. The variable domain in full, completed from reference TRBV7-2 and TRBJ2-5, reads GAGVSQSPSNKVTEKGKDVELRCDPISGHTALYWYRQSLGQGLEFLIYFQGNSAPDKSGLPSDRFSAERTGGSVSTLTIQRTQQEDSAVYLCASSLALAGGQETQYFGPGTRLLVL.

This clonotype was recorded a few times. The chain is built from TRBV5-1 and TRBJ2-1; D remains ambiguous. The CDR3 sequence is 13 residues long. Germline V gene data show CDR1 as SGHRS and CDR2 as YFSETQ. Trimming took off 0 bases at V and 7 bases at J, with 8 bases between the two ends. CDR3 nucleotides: TGCGCCAGCAGCTTGGACAGCGAAAATGAGCAGTTCTTC. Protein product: CASSLDSENEQFF.

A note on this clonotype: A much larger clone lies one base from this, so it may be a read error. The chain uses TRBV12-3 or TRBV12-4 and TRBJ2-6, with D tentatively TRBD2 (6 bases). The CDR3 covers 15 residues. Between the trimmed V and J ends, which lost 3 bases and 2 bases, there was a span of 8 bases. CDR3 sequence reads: CASSFWGAGANVLTF. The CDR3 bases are TGTGCCAGCAGTTTTTGGGGGGCTGGGGCCAACGTCCTGACTTTC.

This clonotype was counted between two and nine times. In nucleotides, the CDR3 is TGTGCCAGCAGCGGCTTCGAAACAGGGAAGGACATTCAGTACTTC. The encoded protein is CASSGFETGKDIQYF. This chain links TRBV7-9 with TRBJ2-4, with D perhaps TRBD1 (6 bases). Germline CDR1 reads SEHNR; CDR2 reads FQNEAQ (reference sequence). V dropped 5 bases and J dropped 8 bases, with 19 bases sitting between them. The CDR3 is made up of 15 amino acids.

CDR3 bases: TGTGCCAGCAGTTACTCGTTCGGGACAGGGATCTCCTACGAGCAGTACTTC. It translates to CASSYSFGTGISYEQYF. The chain uses TRBV6-5 and TRBJ2-7; 9 bases align to TRBD1. The CDR3 spans 17 residues. CDR1 is MNHEY and CDR2 is SVGAGI in the germline V gene. V gave up 0 bases and J gave up 0 bases; unmatched junction bases: 6.

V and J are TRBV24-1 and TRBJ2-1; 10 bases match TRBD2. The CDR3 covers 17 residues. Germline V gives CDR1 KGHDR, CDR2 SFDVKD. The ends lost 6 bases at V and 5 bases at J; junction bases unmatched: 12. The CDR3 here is CATSSFLAGGIHNEQFF. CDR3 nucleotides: TGTGCCACCAGTAGCTTTTTAGCGGGGGGTATTCACAATGAGCAGTTCTTC.

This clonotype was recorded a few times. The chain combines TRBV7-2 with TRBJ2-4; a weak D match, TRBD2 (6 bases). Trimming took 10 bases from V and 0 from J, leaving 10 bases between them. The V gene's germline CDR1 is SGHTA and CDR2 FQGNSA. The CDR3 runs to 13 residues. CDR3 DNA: TGTGCCACCGGGGGTCTAGCCAAAAACATTCAGTACTTC. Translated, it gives CATGGLAKNIQYF.

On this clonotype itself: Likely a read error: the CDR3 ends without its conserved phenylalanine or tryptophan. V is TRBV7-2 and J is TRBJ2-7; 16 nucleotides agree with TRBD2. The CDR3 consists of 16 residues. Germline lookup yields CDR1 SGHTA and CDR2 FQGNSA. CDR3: CAGSFGTSGGAYEQYL. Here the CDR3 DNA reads TGTGCCGGCAGCTTCGGGACTAGCGGGGGGGCCTACGAGCAGTACCTC.

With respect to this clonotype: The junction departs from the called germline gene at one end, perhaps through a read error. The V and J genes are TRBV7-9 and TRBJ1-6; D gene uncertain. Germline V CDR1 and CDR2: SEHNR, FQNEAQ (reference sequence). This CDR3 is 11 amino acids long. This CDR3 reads CASSSPSSLHF. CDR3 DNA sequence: TGTGCCAGCAGCTCACCTTCATCCCTCCACTTT.